Following are 17 T cell receptor beta chains from one sample sequenced in a study of PD-1 blockade in classical Hodgkin lymphoma. Time point in this sample: newly diagnosed, previously untreated cHL patient sample. Thawed PBMCs were subjected to magnetic negative selection, which yielded isolated CD8+ T cells. Clones were sequenced by immunoSEQ multiplex PCR, and TCRdb holds only the in-frame ones, with some missing. The repertoire holds about 15,000 clones, with about nine tenths as singletons. Material: CD8+ T cells from blood. These receptors originate from a human donor with classical Hodgkin lymphoma.

The chain combines TRBV4-1 with TRBJ1-5; TRBD1 matches 7 bases. After removal of 6 bases from V and 1 base from J, the junction contained 6 bases not matched to a gene. CDR1 is MGHRA, CDR2 YSYEKL, per germline. The CDR3 loop spans 15 amino acids. CDR3 amino acids: CASSPKTGSNQPQHF. Here the CDR3 DNA reads TGCGCCAGCAGTCCGAAGACAGGGAGCAATCAGCCCCAGCATTTT.

V and J are TRBV7-9 and TRBJ1-6, with a weak D call TRBD1 (5 bases). This CDR3 comprises 16 residues. CDR1 is SEHNR and CDR2 is FQNEAQ in the germline V gene (reference sequence). The V end was cut by 4 bases, the J end by 4 bases, with 14 bases between. CDR3: CASSSPGTDYNSPLHF. For the CDR3, the DNA is TGTGCCAGCAGCTCGCCCGGGACCGATTATAATTCACCCCTCCACTTT.

The chain is built from TRBV9 and TRBJ2-2; no definite D call. Germline CDR1 is SGDLS and CDR2 is YYNGEE. The V gene lost 4 bases and the J gene lost 3 bases, with 7 bases spanning the gap. The CDR3 runs to 13 residues. CDR3 nucleotides: TGTGCCAGCAGCCACATCCACACCGGGGAGCTGTTTTTT. Residues: CASSHIHTGELFF.

The chain is built from TRBV1 and TRBJ2-3; the D segment call TRBD1 is taken from the table without a DNA check. TRBV1 is assigned pseudogene status. CDR3 length: 14 amino acids. The CDR3, as DNA: TGCACCAGCAGCCCCAGGGCGTACACAGATACGCAGTATTTT. Encoded protein: CTSSPRAYTDTQYF.

The chain employs TRBV5-1 and TRBJ2-2, with D possibly being TRBD2 (5 bases). Trimming stripped 0 bases from V and 8 bases from J, with 17 bases between. The CDR3 loop spans 16 amino acids. Germline V gene data show CDR1 as SGHRS and CDR2 as YFSETQ. CDR3 nucleotide sequence: TGCGCCAGCAGCTTGGAGGACTCCTCTAGGTTTGGGGAGCTGTTTTTT. This gives the protein CASSLEDSSRFGELFF.

CDR3 coding DNA: TGTGCCAGCGGAGCGGGAGCGGGCTCCTACAATGAGCAGTTCTTC. Its translation is CASGAGAGSYNEQFF. V usage is TRBV7-9 and J usage is TRBJ2-1; TRBD2 agrees at 8 bases. CDR1 is SEHNR and CDR2 is FQNEAQ in the germline V gene (reference sequence). V lost 8 bases to trimming and J lost 0 bases; unmatched junction nucleotides: 6. The CDR3 has 15 residues.

This clone was recorded only once. V is TRBV6-6 and J is TRBJ1-6, with TRBD1 matching 7 bases. Germline V gene lookup returns CDR1 MNHNY and CDR2 SVGAGI (reference sequence). The V and J ends lost 8 bases and 2 bases, in that order; junction bases with no gene match: 3. The CDR3 has 14 residues. The DNA of the CDR3 is TGTGCCAGCGCCGACAGGGCCTATAATTCACCCCTCCACTTT. This gives the protein CASADRAYNSPLHF.

The V gene is TRBV11-2, the J gene TRBJ2-7; 8 bases line up with TRBD2. The germline V gene encodes CDR1 SGHAT and CDR2 FQNNGV. The CDR3 loop spans 15 amino acids. V was clipped by 5 bases and J by 5 bases; unmatched bases: 11. In DNA, the CDR3 is TGTGCCAGCAGCCCCGGACTAGCTGGCCGGGACGAGCAGTACTTC. Protein: CASSPGLAGRDEQYF. Using reference TRBV11-2 and TRBJ2-7 for the parts outside the CDR3, the full variable domain is EAGVAQSPRYKIIEKRQSVAFWCNPISGHATLYWYQQILGQGPKLLIQFQNNGVVDDSQLPKDRFSAERLKGVDSTLKIQPAKLEDSAVYLCASSPGLAGRDEQYFGPGTRLTVT.

V is TRBV2 and J is TRBJ2-2; D uncertain. Germline CDR1 SNHLY, CDR2 FYNNEI. Trimming took off 3 bases at V and 6 bases at J, with 14 bases between the two ends. This CDR3 spans 15 amino acids. CDR3 region: CASSDRTTYSGELFF. DNA for the CDR3: TGTGCCAGCAGTGATCGGACCACATACTCCGGGGAGCTGTTTTTT.

This sequence joins TRBV6-1 and TRBJ2-3; 7 positions match TRBD1. Trimming at V came to 2 bases and at J to 4 bases, leaving 3 bases not matched to a gene. The CDR3 loop spans 14 amino acids. The germline gives CDR1 MNHNS, CDR2 SASEGT. CDR3: CASSEWDSPDTQYF. Written as DNA, the CDR3 is TGTGCCAGCAGTGAATGGGACAGCCCAGATACGCAGTATTTT.

V and J are TRBV7-9 and TRBJ1-1; 10 bases fit TRBD1. This CDR3 comprises 15 residues. Trimming removed 5 bases from V and 3 bases from J; junction bases left unmatched: 6. Germline V gives CDR1 SEHNR, CDR2 FQNEAQ (reference sequence). DNA for the CDR3: TGTGCCAGCAGCCCACGGGACAGGGGTCACACTGAAGCTTTCTTT. This codes for CASSPRDRGHTEAFF.

In this sample, this clone turned up once. This chain connects TRBV5-1 to TRBJ2-1, with D perhaps matching TRBD2 (6 bases). Germline CDR1 SGHRS, CDR2 YFSETQ. V shed 1 base and J shed 0 bases, with 11 bases lying between them. This CDR3 has 16 amino acids. DNA of the CDR3: TGCGCCAGCAGCTTGTCGGACTATAGCTCCTACAATGAGCAGTTCTTC. Residues: CASSLSDYSSYNEQFF.

The rearrangement joins TRBV7-8 to TRBJ1-1; D is undetermined. V dropped 4 bases and J dropped 4 bases, with 10 bases sitting between them. The CDR3 has 13 residues. Germline loops: CDR1 SGHVS, CDR2 FQNEAQ. The CDR3 coding sequence is TGTGCCAGCAGCTCCCTCCCCGGCACTGAAGCTTTCTTT. Translated: CASSSLPGTEAFF.

This clone ranks as medium-sized. The genes are TRBV7-8 and TRBJ1-5; D is uncertain. This CDR3 has 15 amino acids. V lost 4 bases and J lost 5, with 15 bases in between. The germline V gene has CDR1 SGHVS and CDR2 FQNEAQ. The CDR3 bases are TGTGCCAGCAGCTACCTACGGACGGATGATCAGCCCCAGCATTTT. It specifies CASSYLRTDDQPQHF.

V usage is TRBV21-1 and J usage is TRBJ2-5. TRBV21-1 is flagged as a pseudogene. The length of the CDR3 is 14 residues. The CDR3 loop is CASRSRTGDGTQYF. CDR3 DNA: TGTGCCAGCAGGTCCCGGACTGGGGACGGTACCCAGTACTTC.

This clone was picked up one time. V is TRBV25-1 and J is TRBJ2-1; TRBD2 might be the D (6 bases). The V and J ends lost 4 bases and 0 bases respectively, with 10 bases between them. Germline lookup yields CDR1 MGHDK and CDR2 SYGVNS. The CDR3 is made up of 15 amino acids. The CDR3, as DNA: TGTGCCAGCAGTGCCGGGAGCCCCTCCTACAATGAGCAGTTCTTC. This gives the protein CASSAGSPSYNEQFF.

The genes are TRBV4-1 and TRBJ1-1; TRBD1 aligns across 8 bases. V shed 4 bases and J 2 bases; nucleotides not matched to a gene: 18. The CDR3 spans 19 residues. Germline loops: CDR1 MGHRA, CDR2 YSYEKL. The CDR3 DNA is TGCGCCAGCAGCCTAGCGGGGGGACAGGTCGACGCATTAAACACTGAAGCTTTCTTT. Translating gives CASSLAGGQVDALNTEAFF.